This T cell receptor beta chain was captured by sequencing in a study of beta chain features in type 1 diabetes. Background on the study: Cells sorted and examined across all samples totaled more than 95,000,000. General study points: Moderate but significant shortening of TCRB CDR3s was recorded in all four CD4+ subsets from Type 1 diabetes patients.

Reverse transcription of all isolated RNA meant that expressed TCRB transcripts were sequenced. The average read count of naive, central memory and regulatory T cell samples was several million. Sequenced by immunoSEQ multiplex PCR; TCRdb stores in-frame clones only, minus some. Here the sample spans 810,000 or so clones, under 20% being singletons. Trimming pared 6 bases from V and 9 bases from J, leaving 12 bases between. The CDR3 spans 12 residues. The V gene's germline CDR1 is MNHEY and CDR2 SVGAGI. On this clone itself: What it binds is unknown.

Sequencing input: naive CD4+ T cells from blood. This TCR derives from a woman younger than 35 in good health. The chain joins TRBV6-5 to TRBJ2-1; the D gene is possibly TRBD1 (6 bases). CDR3: CASRRGSFEQFF. The DNA for the CDR3 is TGTGCCAGCAGGAGGGGGAGTTTTGAGCAGTTCTTC.